This is a list of T cell receptor beta chains from one sample in a study of T cell responses to AZD1222 COVID-19 vaccine. The repertoire was sequenced with immunoSEQ multiplex PCR; TCRdb's copy has only in-frame clones and lacks some. The repertoire holds around 100,000 clones, with 87% as singletons. Specimen: peripheral blood, collected on day 0 of AZD1222 vaccination. The receptors derive from an adult in good health. Each CDR3 is given with its conserved first and last residue. The D gene is left open where the match is weak. A row's size may be missing; if present it is once, few, many or a size class.

V gene	clone size	D gene	J gene	CDR3 DNA	CDR3 protein
TRBV6-5	NA	NA	TRBJ1-4	TGTGCTACCTCTAACTCCAAGACTAATGAAAAACTGTTTTTT	CATSNSKTNEKLFF
TRBV7-9	NA	TRBD2	TRBJ2-3	TGTGCCAGCAGCTTGCGGTTAGCGGGGGGCACAGATACGCAGTATTTT	CASSLRLAGGTDTQYF
TRBV2	NA	NA	TRBJ1-2	TGTGCCAGCAGCGCCGACACGGGGGGCTACACCTTC	CASSADTGGYTF
TRBV5-8	NA	NA	TRBJ1-1	TGTGCCAGCAGCTTGCTGACTAATTTCGGTATGAACACTGAAGCTTTCTTT	CASSLLTNFGMNTEAFF
TRBV29-1	NA	NA	TRBJ1-4	TGCAGCGTTGGGGCGAGGACACCTAATGAAAAACTGTTTTTT	CSVGARTPNEKLFF
TRBV6-1	NA	TRBD1	TRBJ1-1	TGTGCCAGCACTGAACAGGGGAAGTACACTGAAGCTTTCTTT	CASTEQGKYTEAFF
TRBV19	NA	NA	TRBJ2-1	TGTGCCAGTAATCAGGGAAGCTCCTACAATGAGCAGTTCTTC	CASNQGSSYNEQFF
TRBV25-1	NA	TRBD1	TRBJ1-3	TGTGCCAGCAGTCCCCGGACAGGAGGAAACACCATATATTTT	CASSPRTGGNTIYF
TRBV5-7	NA	NA	TRBJ1-1	TGTGCCAGCAGCATGGGACCTTCTTCGGGGACTGAAGCTTTCTTT	CASSMGPSSGTEAFF
TRBV27	NA	TRBD1	TRBJ1-2	TGTGCCAGCAGGAGGACAGGGGAAAACTATGGCTACACCTTC	CASRRTGENYGYTF
TRBV3-1/TRBV3-2	NA	NA	TRBJ1-6	TGTGCCAGCAGGGCAGGCCTTAGAAGTGGCAATTCACCCCTCCACTTT	CASRAGLRSGNSPLHF
TRBV19	NA	TRBD2	TRBJ2-7	TGTGCCACCAAGGGGGGACTAGCGGGAGTTGTGCAGTACTTC	CATKGGLAGVVQYF
TRBV9	few	NA	TRBJ2-7	TGTGCCAGCAGCGCCCAGCCCTTTTACGAGCAGTACTTC	CASSAQPFYEQYF
TRBV14	NA	NA	TRBJ2-5	TGTGCCAGCAGCCAAGGGGTAGCGTCAGTTCCAGAGACCCAGTACTTC	CASSQGVASVPETQYF
TRBV2	NA	NA	TRBJ1-6	TGTGCCAGCAGTGAAGCGGCGCAGGGGTATTCACCCCTCCACTTT	CASSEAAQGYSPLHF
TRBV6-2/TRBV6-3	NA	NA	TRBJ2-7	TGTGCCAGCAGTAGTTACCGGGGAGTGGGCACCTACGAGCAGTACTTC	CASSSYRGVGTYEQYF
TRBV7-2	NA	TRBD2	TRBJ2-7	TGTGCCAGCAGCATCCGACTAGCGGGAGTAGGGTACGAGCAGTACTTC	CASSIRLAGVGYEQYF
TRBV19	once	NA	TRBJ2-3	TGTGCCAGTAGTATTCCGAGTCGCGGCACAGATACGCAGTATTTT	CASSIPSRGTDTQYF
TRBV5-4	NA	NA	TRBJ2-7	TGTGCCAGCAGCTTGCTGGGGTACGAGCAGTACTTC	CASSLLGYEQYF
TRBV7-2	NA	TRBD2	TRBJ2-7	TGTGCCAGCAGCTTAGAGCTAGCGGGAGTACTCGAGCAGTACTTC	CASSLELAGVLEQYF
TRBV7-9	once	NA	TRBJ1-2	TGTGCCAGCAGCCCAGACCTGGAGGGGGACGCAGTCGGCTACACCTTC	CASSPDLEGDAVGYTF
TRBV19	NA	TRBD1	TRBJ2-7	TGTGCCAGTAGTCTCACAGGGGGGAGCATCGGCGAGCAGTACTTC	CASSLTGGSIGEQYF